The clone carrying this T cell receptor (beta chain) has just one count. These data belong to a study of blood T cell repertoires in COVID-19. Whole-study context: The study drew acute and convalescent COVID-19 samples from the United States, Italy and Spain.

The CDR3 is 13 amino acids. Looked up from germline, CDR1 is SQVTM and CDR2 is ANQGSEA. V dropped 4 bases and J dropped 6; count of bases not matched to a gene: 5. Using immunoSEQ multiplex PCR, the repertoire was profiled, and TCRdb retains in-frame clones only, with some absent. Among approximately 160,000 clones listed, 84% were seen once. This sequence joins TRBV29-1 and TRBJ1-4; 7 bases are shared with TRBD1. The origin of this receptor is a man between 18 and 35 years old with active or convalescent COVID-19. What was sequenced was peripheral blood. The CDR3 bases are TGCAGCGTTGGGGGCCAGGGGGATGAAAAACTGTTTTTT. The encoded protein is CSVGGQGDEKLFF. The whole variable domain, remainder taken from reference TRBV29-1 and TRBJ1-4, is SAVISQKPSRDICQRGTSLTIQCQVDSQVTMMFWYRQQPGQSLTLIATANQGSEATYESGFVIDKFPISRPNLTFSTLTVSNMSPEDSSIYLCSVGGQGDEKLFFGSGTQLSVL.